This TCR beta chain appears in the sequencing data of a study of blood T cell repertoires in COVID-19. Study-level background: The United States, Italy and Spain provided the acute and convalescent COVID-19 samples.

The repertoire was sequenced with immunoSEQ multiplex PCR; TCRdb's copy has only in-frame clones and lacks some. The sample has about 200,000 clones; 86% are singletons. Germline CDR1 is SGHRS and CDR2 is YFSETQ. Germline trimming cut 4 bases from V and 10 bases from J; bases unmatched to any gene: 15. There are 16 residues in the CDR3. The sample was peripheral blood. This sequence originates from a man aged 80 or over with acute or convalescent COVID-19. The rearrangement joins TRBV5-1 to TRBJ2-1; 9 bases fit TRBD2. DNA of the CDR3: TGCGCCAGCAGCCCAGCCGGACGTTGGACTAGCGACGAGCAGTTCTTC. This sequence encodes CASSPAGRWTSDEQFF. The variable domain in full, with the rest retrieved from reference TRBV5-1 and TRBJ2-1, is KAGVTQTPRYLIKTRGQQVTLSCSPISGHRSVSWYQQTPGQGLQFLFEYFSETQRNKGNFPGRFSGRQFSNSRSEMNVSTLELGDSALYLCASSPAGRWTSDEQFFGPGTRLTVL.